This T cell receptor (beta chain) derives from a study of Graves' ophthalmopathy and Graves' hyperthyroidism. RNA transcripts yielded amplified TCR beta CDR3 regions. First-round RT-PCR employed HTBI primers, with a second-round multiplex PCR after it. TCRdb used MiXCR to reprocess the multiplex PCR reads, holding one entry per CDR3 protein. The top ten hold 40% to 45% of the sample, which has almost 750,000 distinct CDR3 sequences, around 40% seen once. Findings of the study overall: The model reached 65% to 71% sensitivity and 72.22% specificity for predicting ophthalmopathy progression.

The germline gives CDR1 SEHNR, CDR2 FQNEAQ (reference sequence). This CDR3 region has 15 residues. The V end was cut by 3 bases, the J end by 4 bases, with 15 bases between. This clonotype was seen a handful of times. The antigen remains unidentified. Sequencing input: peripheral blood. This receptor was identified in an adult man with Graves' ophthalmopathy. The V and J genes are TRBV7-9 and TRBJ1-2; D perhaps matches TRBD1 (5 bases). CDR3 sequence: CASSLGGPFAYGYTF. The CDR3 DNA follows: TGTGCCAGCAGCTTGGGGGGACCGTTCGCCTATGGCTACACCTTC.